Shown below are 3 T cell receptor beta chains from a single sample sequenced in a study of shared clonotypes between healthy human individuals. Assay: immunoSEQ multiplex PCR; the TCRdb copy retains only in-frame clones and omits some. Among fewer than 1.4 million clones listed, more than 75% were seen once. Specimen: memory CD4+ T cells from PBMCs. The subset is: CD45RA-negative fraction. Every receptor here comes from a man between 18 and 35 years old in good health. Some clones in this sample may be carry-over from other donors' samples.

The rearrangement uses TRBV10-3 and TRBJ1-2; D perhaps matches TRBD1 (6 bases). With 6 bases removed from V and 0 bases from J, the gap between germline ends came to 11 bases. The germline V gene has CDR1 ENHRY and CDR2 SYGVKD. This CDR3 comprises 14 residues. For the CDR3, the DNA is TGTGCCATCAGGGGTGACAGGACTAACTATGGCTACACCTTC. Its protein product is CAIRGDRTNYGYTF.

DNA of the CDR3: TGCGCCAGCAGCTTGCCCCTAAGCACAGATACGCAGTATTTT. Translation: CASSLPLSTDTQYF. The genes are TRBV5-1 and TRBJ2-3, with D unresolved. Trimming left V 1 base short and J 0 bases short, with 6 bases between. There are 14 residues in the CDR3. Germline loops: CDR1 SGHRS, CDR2 YFSETQ. Drawing the rest from reference TRBV5-1 and TRBJ2-3, the complete variable domain is KAGVTQTPRYLIKTRGQQVTLSCSPISGHRSVSWYQQTPGQGLQFLFEYFSETQRNKGNFPGRFSGRQFSNSRSEMNVSTLELGDSALYLCASSLPLSTDTQYFGPGTRLTVL.

The V gene is TRBV19, the J gene TRBJ1-1; perhaps TRBD1 as D (5 bases). V lost 5 bases and J lost 6, with 16 bases in between. Germline loops: CDR1 LNHDA, CDR2 SQIVND (reference sequence). CDR3 length: 14 amino acids. The CDR3: CASSVGRGGSEAFF. CDR3 bases: TGTGCCAGTAGTGTGGGACGGGGAGGCTCTGAAGCTTTCTTT. The variable domain in full, completed from reference TRBV19 and TRBJ1-1, reads DGGITQSPKYLFRKEGQNVTLSCEQNLNHDAMYWYRQDPGQGLRLIYYSQIVNDFQKGDIAEGYSVSREKKESFPLTVTSAQKNPTAFYLCASSVGRGGSEAFFGQGTRLTVV.